A single sample is the source of the 23 T cell receptor beta chains below, sequenced in a study of T-cell memory formation after mild COVID-19. Each CDR3 protein gets one entry after TCRdb re-called the 5' RACE reads with MiXCR. The sample yields about 130,000 distinct CDR3 sequences, approximately 25% seen once. Sequenced sample: PBMCs or a T cell subset sorted from them (not recorded which). The receptor source for this set is an adult woman who had mild COVID-19 (a few samples of this study predate the infection). Cell type and time point are not known.

This clonotype was detected only once. The V call is TRBV14, the J call TRBJ2-7; 7 nucleotides match TRBD1. V trimming: 3 bases; J trimming: 6 bases; junction bases outside the gene matches: 8. The germline V gene has CDR1 SGHDN and CDR2 FVKESK. The CDR3 is made up of 14 amino acids. CDR3 DNA sequence: TGTGCCAGCAGCCACGCAGGGGGTTCCGGCGAGCAGTACTTC. Protein product: CASSHAGGSGEQYF.

The chain is built from TRBV9 and TRBJ1-4, with no clear D. The CDR3 is 13 amino acids. Germline CDR1 SGDLS, CDR2 YYNGEE. V lost 5 bases, J lost 8 bases, and 13 bases lay in between. The DNA of the CDR3 is TGTGCCAGCAGGGGTGGATTTGAAGAAAAACTGTTTTTT. This encodes CASRGGFEEKLFF.

This clonotype has just a few counts. CDR3 amino acids: CAWSVTNPHEQYF. DNA of the CDR3: TGTGCCTGGAGTGTAACAAACCCCCACGAGCAGTACTTC. The chain uses TRBV30 and TRBJ2-7; D not certain. V was trimmed by 0 bases and J by 5 bases, leaving 11 bases between them. Germline CDR1 and CDR2: GTSNPN and SVGIG (reference sequence). The CDR3 runs to 13 residues.

This rearrangement joins TRBV7-2 to TRBJ2-4; the match to TRBD1 covers 7 bases. Germline CDR1 SGHTA, CDR2 FQGNSA. Germline trimming cut 4 bases from V and 0 bases from J; bases unmatched to any gene: 15. The CDR3 has 19 amino acids. CDR3 sequence (DNA): TGTGCCAGCAGCTCTCCGGGACAGTTTGGTGGGGTAGCCAAAAACATTCAGTACTTC. It codes for CASSSPGQFGGVAKNIQYF.

This chain links TRBV7-3 with TRBJ1-1, with TRBD1 matching over 8 bases. Germline-derived CDR1 and CDR2 are SGHTA and FQGTGA. This CDR3 is built from 14 residues. V lost 5 bases, J lost 4 bases, and 6 bases stayed unmatched. The CDR3 DNA reads TGTGCCAGCAGCCCGCAGGGGGCGGGCACTGAAGCTTTCTTT. Translated: CASSPQGAGTEAFF.

This clonotype appeared a single time. The chain is built from TRBV29-1 and TRBJ2-7; possible D gene TRBD1, 5 bases. CDR3 length: 12 amino acids. Germline values: CDR1 SQVTM, CDR2 ANQGSEA. V was clipped by 5 bases and J by 2 bases, with 10 bases between them. In nucleotides, the CDR3 is TGCAGCGTTCGTAGGGGAACCTACGAGCAGTACTTC. As protein: CSVRRGTYEQYF.

In its sample, this clonotype was seen a few times. The genes are TRBV20-1 and TRBJ2-1, with TRBD2 matching 9 bases. Germline V gene data show CDR1 as DFQATT and CDR2 as SNEGSKA (reference sequence). CDR3 size: 11 residues. V dropped 5 bases and J dropped 9; count of bases not matched to a gene: 2. The CDR3 reads CSAPTSGEQFF. Here the CDR3 DNA reads TGCAGTGCTCCGACTAGCGGTGAGCAGTTCTTC.

This clonotype was found a few times. The V call is TRBV6-5, the J call TRBJ2-1, with D possibly being TRBD1 or TRBD2 (5 bases each). Germline CDR1 is MNHEY and CDR2 is SVGAGI. The CDR3 covers 16 residues. The V end lost 0 bases, the J end lost 2 bases, and 11 bases lay between the germline ends. This CDR3 is CASSYSRQGPYNEQFF. For the CDR3, the DNA is TGTGCCAGCAGTTACTCGAGGCAGGGACCCTACAATGAGCAGTTCTTC.

This clonotype was recorded at least ten times. Its ends do not fully match the called genes, so a read error is possible. This chain links TRBV5-1 with TRBJ1-5; D uncertain. This CDR3 is 13 amino acids long. Germline V gives CDR1 SGHRS, CDR2 YFSETQ. CDR3 in amino acids: CASSLGSNQPQHF. CDR3 sequence (DNA): TGTGCCAGCAGCTTAGGTAGCAATCAGCCCCAGCATTTT.

This rearrangement joins TRBV3-1 to TRBJ1-5; TRBD1 agrees at 8 bases. Germline V lookup: CDR1 LGHDT, CDR2 YNNKEL (reference sequence). The CDR3 is 17 amino acids. V was clipped by 1 base and J by 1 base; unmatched bases: 6. CDR3 in amino acids: CASSQGPGQASNQPQHF. CDR3 bases: TGTGCCAGCAGCCAAGGTCCGGGACAGGCCAGCAATCAGCCCCAGCATTTT.

This clonotype has just a few counts. V is TRBV7-9 and J is TRBJ1-1, with D perhaps matching TRBD1 (5 bases). Trimming pared 5 bases from V and 0 bases from J, leaving 13 bases between. The CDR3 consists of 15 residues. Looked up from germline, CDR1 is SEHNR and CDR2 is FQNEAQ (reference sequence). CDR3 coding DNA: TGTGCCAGCAGCGATAAACAGGTTTTGAACACTGAAGCTTTCTTT. Residues: CASSDKQVLNTEAFF.

The J gene is TRBJ1-1, the V gene TRBV30; no clear D gene. V was shortened by 4 bases and J by 7 bases, with 16 bases between the two germline ends. The germline V gene has CDR1 GTSNPN and CDR2 SVGIG (reference sequence). CDR3 length: 13 residues. The CDR3 spells CAWTRDGLGEAFF. CDR3 nucleotides: TGTGCCTGGACCCGGGATGGGCTCGGTGAAGCTTTCTTT.

This sequence joins TRBV13 and TRBJ2-2; no definite D call. Trimming pared 5 bases from V and 4 bases from J, leaving 2 bases between. Germline V gene sequence: CDR1 PRHDT, CDR2 FYEKMQ (reference sequence). This CDR3 contains 11 residues. CDR3 amino acids: CASSITGELFF. Written as DNA, the CDR3 is TGTGCCAGCAGCATCACCGGGGAGCTGTTTTTT.

J is TRBJ2-4 and V is TRBV9, with a possible D match to TRBD2 (7 bases). The CDR3 loop spans 17 amino acids. Deletions cut 4 bases from V and 1 base from J, with 18 bases between. The germline CDR1 and CDR2 sequences are SGDLS and YYNGEE. CDR3 DNA sequence: TGTGCCAGCAGCCCAGAGGGGGGGGCGTGGGCCAAAAACATTCAGTACTTC. Its translation: CASSPEGGAWAKNIQYF.

This clonotype was observed a handful of times. This CDR3 reads CSGGTNSYNEQFF. CDR3 coding DNA: TGCAGCGGGGGGACAAACTCCTACAATGAGCAGTTCTTC. This sequence joins TRBV29-1 and TRBJ2-1; D might be TRBD1 (6 bases). The V end lost 7 bases, the J end lost 0 bases, and 10 bases lay between the germline ends. This CDR3 has 13 residues. Germline V gene lookup returns CDR1 SQVTM and CDR2 ANQGSEA.

The genes are TRBV7-9 and TRBJ2-7, with D tentatively TRBD1 (6 bases). V was trimmed by 9 bases and J by 0 bases, leaving 18 bases between them. The length of the CDR3 is 15 residues. The germline gives CDR1 SEHNR, CDR2 FQNEAQ (reference sequence). The CDR3 sequence is CASTDRGGSSYEQYF. The CDR3 DNA sequence: TGTGCCAGTACCGACAGAGGGGGAAGCTCCTACGAGCAGTACTTC.

The gene calls are TRBV29-1 and TRBJ2-1, with 7 bases lining up with TRBD1. V gave up 7 bases and J gave up 5 bases; unmatched junction bases: 11. The germline gives CDR1 SQVTM, CDR2 ANQGSEA. The CDR3 runs 14 residues. The CDR3 coding sequence is TGCAGCGGATGGACCGGGACAGTCCACAATGAGCAGTTCTTC. It codes for CSGWTGTVHNEQFF.

J is TRBJ2-7 and V is TRBV5-1; D could derive from TRBD1 or TRBD2 (6 bases each). CDR1 is SGHRS, CDR2 YFSETQ, per germline. The CDR3 contains 16 residues. V lost 0 bases, J lost 3 bases, and 16 bases lay in between. The CDR3 region has the DNA TGCGCCAGCAGCTTGGACAGGGCGGGGAAGGGCTACGAGCAGTACTTC. Translating gives CASSLDRAGKGYEQYF.

This clonotype was seen only a few times. The junction and the germline gene differ at one end; a read error may be behind it. V gene TRBV10-2 combines with J gene TRBJ2-5; D unresolved. This CDR3 comprises 11 residues. CDR1 and CDR2 (germline): WSHSY, SAAADI. The CDR3 DNA reads as TGCGCCAGCAGTGAGCAAGGGACCCAGTACTTC. This encodes CASSEQGTQYF.

The V and J genes are TRBV30 and TRBJ2-7, with no clear D. The CDR3 length is 12 residues. Germline assignment: CDR1 GTSNPN and CDR2 SVGIG (reference sequence). V was trimmed by 0 bases and J by 3 bases, leaving 6 bases between them. This CDR3 reads CAWSVVNYEQYF. The CDR3 bases are TGTGCCTGGAGTGTGGTTAACTACGAGCAGTACTTC.

This chain joins TRBV5-1 and TRBJ2-1; D unresolved. Looked up from germline, CDR1 is SGHRS and CDR2 is YFSETQ. CDR3 length: 15 residues. The V and J ends lost 0 bases and 1 base respectively, with 8 bases between them. CDR3 loop: CASSLDGASYNEQFF. CDR3 nucleotides: TGCGCCAGCAGCTTGGACGGAGCATCCTACAATGAGCAGTTCTTC.

The chain couples TRBV24-1 to TRBJ2-7; 9 positions match TRBD1. The CDR3 runs to 15 residues. Germline lookup yields CDR1 KGHDR and CDR2 SFDVKD. V trimming: 5 bases; J trimming: 4 bases; junction bases outside the gene matches: 8. The CDR3 here is CATSGPGQGRYEQYF. Written as DNA, the CDR3 is TGTGCCACCAGTGGACCGGGACAGGGAAGGTACGAGCAGTACTTC.

The sample holds a few counts of this clonotype. V usage is TRBV28 and J usage is TRBJ2-7; no clear D. The germline V gene has CDR1 MDHEN and CDR2 SYDVKM. This CDR3 is built from 13 residues. The V end was cut by 4 bases, the J end by 6 bases, with 13 bases between. DNA for the CDR3: TGTGCCAGCAGTTCCCCACGCTCGATCGAGCAGTACTTC. This sequence encodes CASSSPRSIEQYF.